Listed here are 25 T cell receptor beta chains from one sample, sequenced in a study of cytomegalovirus exposure and HLA in healthy donors (dated by TCRdb to 2015 to 2018). Library prep was done by the immunoSEQ multiplex PCR assay. A mixture of 60 forward primers for TCR Vbeta segments and 13 reverse primers for TCR Jbeta segments was used in the multiplex PCR. Drawn from immuneACCESS, this table holds only the in-frame rearrangements with V and J called that TCRdb kept. Clones are partly lost; checked studies trace under half to an unresolved V gene and leave the rest unexplained. Here the sample has some 270,000 clones; 80% occur a single time. Jointly, the top ten make up 0.3% of the sample. What was sequenced was PBMCs. The receptors derive from a girl aged 2-10 years in good health and CMV-seronegative.

V gene TRBV7-2 combines with J gene TRBJ1-5; tentative D call: TRBD1 (6 bases). The CDR3 extends over 15 amino acids. Germline loops: CDR1 SGHTA, CDR2 FQGNSA. Trimming pared 1 base from V and 4 bases from J, leaving 11 bases between. This CDR3 reads CASSLGGQRNQPQHF. The CDR3 DNA reads TGTGCCAGCAGCTTAGGAGGACAGCGGAATCAGCCCCAGCATTTT.

This chain joins TRBV19 and TRBJ1-5; D is possibly TRBD1 (5 bases). CDR3 length: 14 residues. CDR1 and CDR2 from the germline V gene are LNHDA and SQIVND (reference sequence). V lost 3 bases to trimming and J lost 0 bases, with 6 bases between them. CDR3 region: CASSMGGSNQPQHF. CDR3 sequence (DNA): TGTGCCAGTAGTATGGGGGGTAGCAATCAGCCCCAGCATTTT.

This clone was picked up one time. The J gene is TRBJ1-2, the V gene TRBV7-8; TRBD1 is a possible D gene (6 bases). Per the germline V gene, CDR1 is SGHVS and CDR2 is FQNEAQ. V lost 4 bases and J lost 6, with 24 bases in between. This CDR3 is 17 amino acids long. The CDR3 nucleotides are TGTGCCAGCAGCTCCCGAATGGGGGGGGCCGAAGGAAATGGCTACACCTTC. It specifies CASSSRMGGAEGNGYTF.

The V gene is TRBV11-2, the J gene TRBJ1-2, with no clear D. CDR1 is SGHAT, CDR2 FQNNGV, per germline. CDR3 length equals 14 residues. V shed 5 bases and J shed 6 bases, with 16 bases lying between them. The CDR3 here is CASSPRPDWHGYTF. In DNA, the CDR3 is TGTGCCAGCAGCCCCCGTCCGGACTGGCATGGCTACACCTTC.

CDR3 sequence reads: CASSYDPRVSATEAFF. As DNA, the CDR3 is TGTGCCAGCAGTTACGACCCGAGGGTTTCTGCCACTGAAGCTTTCTTT. V and J are TRBV6-5 and TRBJ1-1; unclear D gene. The CDR3 spans 16 residues. CDR1 and CDR2 (germline): MNHEY, SVGAGI. The V end lost 2 bases, the J end lost 4 bases, and 17 bases lay between the germline ends.

The rearrangement joins TRBV6-1 to TRBJ1-5, with D unresolved. This CDR3 region has 13 residues. CDR1 and CDR2 from the germline V gene are MNHNS and SASEGT. The V and J ends lost 8 bases and 7 bases respectively, with 15 bases between them. The CDR3 DNA is TGTGCCAGCCGAAACGAGGGAATACAGCCCCAGCATTTT. Translated: CASRNEGIQPQHF.

The chain links TRBV7-3 to TRBJ2-2, with TRBD1 matching over 9 bases. The CDR3 consists of 15 residues. J gave up 8 bases and V 6 bases, and 10 bases lay outside the gene matches. Germline values: CDR1 SGHTA, CDR2 FQGTGA. This CDR3 is CASRAGQGTGGELFF. The CDR3 DNA reads TGTGCCAGCAGGGCTGGACAGGGGACGGGAGGGGAGCTGTTTTTT. The variable domain in full, completed from reference TRBV7-3 and TRBJ2-2, reads GAGVSQTPSNKVTEKGKYVELRCDPISGHTALYWYRQSLGQGPEFLIYFQGTGAADDSGLPNDRFFAVRPEGSVSTLKIQRTERGDSAVYLCASRAGQGTGGELFFGEGSRLTVL.

This chain uses TRBV6-5 with TRBJ2-7, with 8 bases that match TRBD2. The CDR3 loop spans 14 amino acids. Germline values: CDR1 MNHEY, CDR2 SVGAGI. After removal of 2 bases from V and 5 bases from J, the junction contained 5 bases not matched to a gene. The CDR3 region has the DNA TGTGCCAGCAGTTACAATAGCGGGATAAACGAGCAGTACTTC. As protein: CASSYNSGINEQYF.

V gene TRBV6-1 combines with J gene TRBJ1-1; D gene uncertain. The CDR3 runs to 14 residues. Germline lookup yields CDR1 MNHNS and CDR2 SASEGT. V dropped 7 bases and J dropped 0 bases, with 12 bases sitting between them. The DNA of the CDR3 is TGTGCCAGCACCCCCTCGGGGATGAACACTGAAGCTTTCTTT. It specifies CASTPSGMNTEAFF.

The J gene is TRBJ1-4, the V gene TRBV7-9; TRBD1 matches at 7 bases. Per the germline V gene, CDR1 is SEHNR and CDR2 is FQNEAQ (reference sequence). The CDR3 contains 14 residues. V gave up 5 bases and J gave up 3 bases; unmatched junction bases: 3. The CDR3 protein is CASSSGQANEKLFF. CDR3 nucleotides: TGTGCCAGCAGCAGTGGACAGGCTAATGAAAAACTGTTTTTT.

This clone showed up just a few times. The chain couples TRBV7-9 to TRBJ1-5; D gene uncertain. CDR3 length: 14 residues. The V gene's germline CDR1 is SEHNR and CDR2 FQNEAQ (reference sequence). Trimming took 5 bases from V and 0 from J, leaving 8 bases between them. CDR3 protein: CASSATVSNQPQHF. The CDR3 region has the DNA TGTGCCAGCAGCGCAACAGTTAGCAATCAGCCCCAGCATTTT.

This clone has only a few counts. J is TRBJ1-1 and V is TRBV30; 7 bases line up with TRBD1. This CDR3 region has 13 residues. Trimming at V came to 8 bases and at J to 4 bases, leaving 10 bases not matched to a gene. The germline V gene encodes CDR1 GTSNPN and CDR2 SVGIG (reference sequence). The CDR3 DNA reads TGTGCCACAAGCCGACAGGGCGGCACTGAAGCTTTCTTT. Protein product: CATSRQGGTEAFF. Full variable domain (rest looked up from reference TRBV30 and TRBJ1-1): SQTIHQWPATLVQPVGSPLSLECTVEGTSNPNLYWYRQAAGRGLQLLFYSVGIGQISSEVPQNLSASRPQDRQFILSSKKLLLSDSGFYLCATSRQGGTEAFFGQGTRLTVV.

The chain uses TRBV4-1 and TRBJ1-2; 8 nucleotides agree with TRBD1. The CDR3 extends over 15 amino acids. Germline CDR1 MGHRA, CDR2 YSYEKL. Trimming removed 5 bases from V and 4 bases from J; junction bases left unmatched: 9. The CDR3 reads CASSYGTGSFYGYTF. CDR3 bases: TGCGCCAGCAGCTATGGGACAGGTTCGTTCTATGGCTACACCTTC.

This chain links TRBV7-2 with TRBJ2-3; D ambiguous. This CDR3 comprises 16 residues. Germline V gives CDR1 SGHTA, CDR2 FQGNSA. V lost 2 bases and J lost 3, with 15 bases in between. The CDR3 nucleotides read TGTGCCAGCAGCTTAAATCGGTTTTTCGATACAGATACGCAGTATTTT. This gives the protein CASSLNRFFDTDTQYF.

V and J are TRBV11-1 and TRBJ2-1; D perhaps matches TRBD1 (5 bases). Trimming removed 5 bases at V and 4 bases at J, with 9 bases between. This CDR3 has 13 amino acids. Germline CDR1 reads SGHAT; CDR2 reads FQDESV (reference sequence). The CDR3 loop is CASSRRAYNEQFF. The CDR3 DNA is TGTGCCAGCAGCCGCAGGGCTTACAATGAGCAGTTCTTC.

This clone turned up a few times. The J gene is TRBJ2-7, the V gene TRBV5-1; TRBD1 matches 9 bases. V lost 4 bases and J lost 0; bases outside the gene matches: 2. Germline V CDR1 and CDR2: SGHRS, YFSETQ. The CDR3 contains 14 residues. The chain's CDR3 is CASSRTGDSYEQYF. The CDR3 bases are TGCGCCAGCAGCAGGACAGGGGACTCCTACGAGCAGTACTTC.

The chain joins TRBV18 to TRBJ1-2; TRBD1 aligns across 7 bases. This CDR3 comprises 13 residues. The V gene's germline CDR1 is KGHSH and CDR2 LQKENI. V shed 3 bases, J shed 14 bases, and the junction held 12 bases outside the gene matches. CDR3 DNA: TGTGCCAGCTCACCTGGACAGGACCCCCTCTGGACCTTC. Its protein is CASSPGQDPLWTF.

This clone is a singleton in its sample. V gene TRBV9 combines with J gene TRBJ2-1, with 10 bases that match TRBD2. The length of the CDR3 is 16 residues. V lost 0 bases, J lost 4 bases, and 4 bases stayed unmatched. Germline loops: CDR1 SGDLS, CDR2 YYNGEE. In nucleotides, the CDR3 is TGTGCCAGCAGCGTAGCCCCTAGCGGGGGATACAATGAGCAGTTCTTC. Translated: CASSVAPSGGYNEQFF.

The chain combines TRBV7-2 with TRBJ1-5, with D possibly TRBD1 on 5 matching bases. CDR1 is SGHTA and CDR2 is FQGNSA in the germline V gene. The CDR3 is 13 residues long. Trimming pared 5 bases from V and 1 base from J, leaving 6 bases between. CDR3 region: CASSRGSNQPQHF. CDR3 nucleotide sequence: TGTGCCAGCAGCCGGGGGAGCAATCAGCCCCAGCATTTT.

The CDR3 DNA reads as TGTGCCAGCAGTTATGGTCAGGGCTTCTATAATTCACCCCTCCACTTT. It encodes CASSYGQGFYNSPLHF. This chain joins TRBV6-5 and TRBJ1-6; D is perhaps TRBD1 (5 bases). V was trimmed by 3 bases and J by 3 bases, leaving 12 bases between them. Germline V CDR1 and CDR2: MNHEY, SVGAGI. The CDR3 covers 16 residues.

This sequence joins TRBV4-2 and TRBJ2-2; unclear D gene. CDR3 size: 18 residues. CDR1 is LGHNA and CDR2 is YNFKEQ in the germline V gene. The V and J ends lost 0 bases and 6 bases respectively, with 20 bases between them. CDR3 in DNA: TGTGCCAGCAGCCAAGATCAAGGATCGCTAGGTCTTGCCGGGGAGCTGTTTTTT. It yields the protein CASSQDQGSLGLAGELFF.

The chain combines TRBV7-3 with TRBJ2-6; 7 bases are a match to TRBD1. The V and J ends lost 2 bases and 4 bases, in that order; junction bases with no gene match: 5. Germline V gives CDR1 SGHTA, CDR2 FQGTGA. The CDR3 has 16 residues. DNA for the CDR3: TGTGCCAGCAGCTTACAGGGGGTCTCCGGGGCCAACGTCCTGACTTTC. This sequence encodes CASSLQGVSGANVLTF.

The V gene is TRBV7-9, the J gene TRBJ2-7; D unresolved. The V and J ends lost 0 bases and 5 bases respectively, with 11 bases between them. The CDR3 runs 14 residues. Germline values: CDR1 SEHNR, CDR2 FQNEAQ (reference sequence). This CDR3 is CASSLAGLRNEQYF. CDR3 DNA: TGTGCCAGCAGCTTAGCCGGTTTGAGGAACGAGCAGTACTTC. Full variable domain (remainder filled in from reference TRBV7-9 and TRBJ2-7): DTGVSQNPRHKITKRGQNVTFRCDPISEHNRLYWYRQTLGQGPEFLTYFQNEAQLEKSRLLSDRFSAERPKGSFSTLEIQRTEQGDSAMYLCASSLAGLRNEQYFGPGTRLTVT.

V usage is TRBV5-4 and J usage is TRBJ1-1; D possibly corresponds to TRBD1 (6 bases). Germline loops: CDR1 SGHNT, CDR2 YYREEE (reference sequence). The V end lost 0 bases, the J end lost 1 base, and 10 bases lay between the germline ends. This CDR3 spans 15 amino acids. The CDR3 is CASSLGGTSNTEAFF. The CDR3 DNA sequence: TGTGCCAGCAGCTTGGGGGGGACATCGAACACTGAAGCTTTCTTT.

About this clone: Other DNA sequences within the sample encode an identical CDR3. The chain has TRBV2 and TRBJ2-3, with 9 nucleotides matching TRBD2. The CDR3 is 14 amino acids. Looked up from germline, CDR1 is SNHLY and CDR2 is FYNNEI. V shed 4 bases, J shed 1 base, and the junction held 0 bases outside the gene matches. CDR3 coding DNA: TGTGCCAGCAGTGGGACTAGCGGCACAGATACGCAGTATTTT. Residues: CASSGTSGTDTQYF.